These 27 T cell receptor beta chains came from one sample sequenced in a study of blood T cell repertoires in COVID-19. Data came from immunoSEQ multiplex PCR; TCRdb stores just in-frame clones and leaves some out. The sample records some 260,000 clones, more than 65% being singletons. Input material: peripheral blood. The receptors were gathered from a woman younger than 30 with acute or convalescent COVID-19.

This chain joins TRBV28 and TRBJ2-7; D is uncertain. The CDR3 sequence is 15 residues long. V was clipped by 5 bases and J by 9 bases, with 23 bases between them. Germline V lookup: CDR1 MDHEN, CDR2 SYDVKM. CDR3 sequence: CASSLPWARIDGQYF. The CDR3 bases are TGTGCCAGCAGTCTCCCTTGGGCTCGAATCGACGGGCAGTACTTC.

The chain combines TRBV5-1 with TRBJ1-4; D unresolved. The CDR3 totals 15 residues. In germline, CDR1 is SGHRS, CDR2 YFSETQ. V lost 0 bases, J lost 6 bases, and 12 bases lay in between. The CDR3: CASSLAPGSDEKLFF. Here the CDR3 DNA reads TGCGCCAGCAGCTTGGCCCCGGGATCCGATGAAAAACTGTTTTTT.

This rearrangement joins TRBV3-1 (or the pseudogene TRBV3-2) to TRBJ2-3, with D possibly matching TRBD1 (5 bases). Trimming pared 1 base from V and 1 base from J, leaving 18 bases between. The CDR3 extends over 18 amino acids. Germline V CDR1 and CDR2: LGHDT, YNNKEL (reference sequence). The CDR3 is CASSQVGGRVEGTDTQYF. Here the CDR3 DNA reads TGTGCCAGCAGCCAAGTGGGTGGCAGGGTAGAGGGCACAGATACGCAGTATTTT.

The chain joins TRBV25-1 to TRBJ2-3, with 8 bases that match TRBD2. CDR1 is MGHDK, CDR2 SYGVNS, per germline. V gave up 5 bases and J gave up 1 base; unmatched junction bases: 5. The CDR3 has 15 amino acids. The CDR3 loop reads CASSQAGVGTDTQYF. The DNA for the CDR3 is TGTGCCAGCAGTCAAGCGGGAGTAGGCACAGATACGCAGTATTTT.

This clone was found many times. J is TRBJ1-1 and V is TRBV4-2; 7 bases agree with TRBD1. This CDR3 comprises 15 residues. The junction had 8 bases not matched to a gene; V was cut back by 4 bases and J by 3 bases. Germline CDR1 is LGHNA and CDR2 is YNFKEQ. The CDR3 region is CASSPLGGSDTEAFF. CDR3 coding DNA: TGTGCCAGCAGCCCTTTAGGGGGCAGCGACACTGAAGCTTTCTTT.

The CDR3 region has the DNA TGTGCCAGTAGTATTCTAGCGGGAGGGCCTTTTATCGGGAATGAGCAGTTCTTC. Its translation: CASSILAGGPFIGNEQFF. The chain is built from TRBV19 and TRBJ2-1; 12 bases line up with TRBD2. The junction had 13 bases not matched to a gene; V was cut back by 3 bases and J by 7 bases. Germline lookup yields CDR1 LNHDA and CDR2 SQIVND (reference sequence). The CDR3 has 18 residues. The variable domain in full, with the rest retrieved from reference TRBV19 and TRBJ2-1, is DGGITQSPKYLFRKEGQNVTLSCEQNLNHDAMYWYRQDPGQGLRLIYYSQIVNDFQKGDIAEGYSVSREKKESFPLTVTSAQKNPTAFYLCASSILAGGPFIGNEQFFGPGTRLTVL.

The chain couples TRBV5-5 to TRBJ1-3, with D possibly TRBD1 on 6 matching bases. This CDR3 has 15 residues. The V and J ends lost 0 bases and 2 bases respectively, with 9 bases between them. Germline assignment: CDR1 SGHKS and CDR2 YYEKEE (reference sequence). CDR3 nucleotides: TGTGCCAGCAGCTTGGCAGGGGTCCCTGGAAACACCATATATTTT. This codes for CASSLAGVPGNTIYF.

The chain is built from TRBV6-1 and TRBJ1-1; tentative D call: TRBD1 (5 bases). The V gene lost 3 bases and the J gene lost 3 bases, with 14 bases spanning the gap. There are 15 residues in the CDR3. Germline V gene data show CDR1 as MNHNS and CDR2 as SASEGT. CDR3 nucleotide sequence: TGTGCCAGCAGTGAGGGGTTTTCGGGGGACACTGAAGCTTTCTTT. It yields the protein CASSEGFSGDTEAFF.

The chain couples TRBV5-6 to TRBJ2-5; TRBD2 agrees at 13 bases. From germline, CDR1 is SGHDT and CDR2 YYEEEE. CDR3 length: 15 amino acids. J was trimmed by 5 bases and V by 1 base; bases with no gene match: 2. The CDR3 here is CASSLTSGRGETQYF. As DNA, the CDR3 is TGTGCCAGCAGCTTGACTAGCGGGAGGGGGGAGACCCAGTACTTC.

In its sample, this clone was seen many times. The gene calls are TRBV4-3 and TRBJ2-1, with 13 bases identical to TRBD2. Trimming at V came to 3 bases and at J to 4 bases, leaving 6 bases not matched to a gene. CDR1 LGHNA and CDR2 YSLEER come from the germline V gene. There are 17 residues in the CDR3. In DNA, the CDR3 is TGCGCCAGCAGCCAGAAAGGACTAGCGGGGGAATACAATGAGCAGTTCTTC. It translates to CASSQKGLAGEYNEQFF.

The CDR3 reads CASRRGFGETQYF. In DNA form, the CDR3 reads TGTGCCAGCAGGAGGGGGTTTGGAGAGACCCAGTACTTC. This rearrangement joins TRBV27 to TRBJ2-5; a weak D match, TRBD1 (6 bases). The CDR3 runs 13 residues. Germline V gene lookup returns CDR1 MNHEY and CDR2 SMNVEV (reference sequence). Trimming pared 6 bases from V and 4 bases from J, leaving 12 bases between.

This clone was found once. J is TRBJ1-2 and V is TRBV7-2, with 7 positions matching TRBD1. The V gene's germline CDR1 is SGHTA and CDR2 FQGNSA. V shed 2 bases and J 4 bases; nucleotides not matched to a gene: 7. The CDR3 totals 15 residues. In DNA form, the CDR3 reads TGTGCCAGCAGCTTACCACCGGGGACAGTCTATGGCTACACCTTC. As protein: CASSLPPGTVYGYTF.

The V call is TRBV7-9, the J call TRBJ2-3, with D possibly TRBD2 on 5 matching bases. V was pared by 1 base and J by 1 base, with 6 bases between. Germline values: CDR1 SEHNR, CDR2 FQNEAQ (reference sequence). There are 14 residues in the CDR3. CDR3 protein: CASSLVRGTDTQYF. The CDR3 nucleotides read TGTGCCAGCAGCTTAGTGCGGGGCACAGATACGCAGTATTTT.

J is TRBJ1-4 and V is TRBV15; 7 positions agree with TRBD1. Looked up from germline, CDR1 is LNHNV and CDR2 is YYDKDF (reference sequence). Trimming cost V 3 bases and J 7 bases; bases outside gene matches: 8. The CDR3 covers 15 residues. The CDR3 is CATSSLDRVGEKLFF. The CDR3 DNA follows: TGTGCCACCAGCAGTCTAGACAGGGTGGGTGAAAAACTGTTTTTT.

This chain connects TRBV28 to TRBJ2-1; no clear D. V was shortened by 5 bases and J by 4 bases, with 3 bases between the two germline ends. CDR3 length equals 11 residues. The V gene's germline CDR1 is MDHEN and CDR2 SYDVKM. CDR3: CASSRYNEQFF. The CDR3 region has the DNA TGTGCCAGCAGTCGGTACAATGAGCAGTTCTTC.

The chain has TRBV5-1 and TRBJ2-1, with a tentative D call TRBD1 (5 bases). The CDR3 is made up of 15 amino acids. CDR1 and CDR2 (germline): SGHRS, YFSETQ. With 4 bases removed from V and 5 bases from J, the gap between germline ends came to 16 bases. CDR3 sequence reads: CASSQPGQGDNEQFF. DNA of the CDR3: TGCGCCAGCAGCCAGCCTGGGCAAGGGGACAATGAGCAGTTCTTC.

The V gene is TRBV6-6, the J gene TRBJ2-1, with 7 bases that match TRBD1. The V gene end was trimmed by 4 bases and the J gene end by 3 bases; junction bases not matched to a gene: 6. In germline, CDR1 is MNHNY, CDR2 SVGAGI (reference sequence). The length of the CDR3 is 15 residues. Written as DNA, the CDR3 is TGTGCCAGCAGTTCAACAGGGGCCCTCTACAATGAGCAGTTCTTC. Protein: CASSSTGALYNEQFF.

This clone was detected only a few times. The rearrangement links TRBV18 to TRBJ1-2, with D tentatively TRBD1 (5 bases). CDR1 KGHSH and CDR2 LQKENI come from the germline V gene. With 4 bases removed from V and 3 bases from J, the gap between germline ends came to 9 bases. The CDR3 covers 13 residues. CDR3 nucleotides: TGTGCCAGCTCACTATCAGGGTACTATGGCTACACCTTC. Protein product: CASSLSGYYGYTF. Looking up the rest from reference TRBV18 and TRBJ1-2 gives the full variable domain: NAGVMQNPRHLVRRRGQEARLRCSPMKGHSHVYWYRQLPEEGLKFMVYLQKENIIDESGMPKERFSAEFPKEGPSILRIQQVVRGDSAAYFCASSLSGYYGYTFGSGTRLTVV.

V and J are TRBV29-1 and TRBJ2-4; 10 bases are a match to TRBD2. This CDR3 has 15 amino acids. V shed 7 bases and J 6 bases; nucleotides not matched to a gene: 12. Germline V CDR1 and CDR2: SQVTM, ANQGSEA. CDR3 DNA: TGCAGCGCTGCCCCGGTACTAGCGGGGATAAACATTCAGTACTTC. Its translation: CSAAPVLAGINIQYF.

The CDR3 DNA follows: TGTGCCAGCAGGCGGGACTTTTCTAGCACAGATACGCAGTATTTT. This sequence encodes CASRRDFSSTDTQYF. The chain recombines TRBV5-5 with TRBJ2-3; the D gene is possibly TRBD2 (6 bases). CDR3 length equals 15 residues. Germline V gene lookup returns CDR1 SGHKS and CDR2 YYEKEE (reference sequence). Trimming left V 5 bases short and J 0 bases short, with 13 bases between.

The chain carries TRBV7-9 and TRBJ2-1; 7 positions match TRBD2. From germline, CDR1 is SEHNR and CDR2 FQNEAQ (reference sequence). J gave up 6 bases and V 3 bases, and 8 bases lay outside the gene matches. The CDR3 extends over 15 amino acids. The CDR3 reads CASSLGGRLGNEQFF. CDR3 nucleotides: TGTGCCAGCAGCTTGGGCGGGAGACTTGGCAATGAGCAGTTCTTC.

DNA for the CDR3: TGTGCCAGCAGCTTCAAACAGGGGGCTGGTGGCTACACCTTC. Amino acids: CASSFKQGAGGYTF. The V call is TRBV5-6, the J call TRBJ1-2, with 9 bases identical to TRBD1. Germline CDR1 SGHDT, CDR2 YYEEEE. Trimming took 2 bases from V and 7 from J; bases not matched to a gene: 6. The CDR3 spans 14 residues.

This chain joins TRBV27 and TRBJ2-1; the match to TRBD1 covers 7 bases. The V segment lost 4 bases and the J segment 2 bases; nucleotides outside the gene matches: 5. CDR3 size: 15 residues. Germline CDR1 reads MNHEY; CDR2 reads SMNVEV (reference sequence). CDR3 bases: TGTGCCAGCAGTTATGACAGGGCCCCCTACAATGAGCAGTTCTTC. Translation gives CASSYDRAPYNEQFF.

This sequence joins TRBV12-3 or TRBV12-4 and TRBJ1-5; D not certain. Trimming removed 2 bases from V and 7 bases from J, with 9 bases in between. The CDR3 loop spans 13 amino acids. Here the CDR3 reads CASSLSSKQPQHF. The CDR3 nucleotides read TGTGCCAGCAGTTTATCTTCTAAGCAGCCCCAGCATTTT.

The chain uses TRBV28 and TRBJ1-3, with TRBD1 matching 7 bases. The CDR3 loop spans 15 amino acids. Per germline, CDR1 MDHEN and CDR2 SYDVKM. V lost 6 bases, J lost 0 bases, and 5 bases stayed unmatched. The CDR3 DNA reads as TGTGCCAGCAGACGACAGGGTTCCTCTGGAAACACCATATATTTT. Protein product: CASRRQGSSGNTIYF.

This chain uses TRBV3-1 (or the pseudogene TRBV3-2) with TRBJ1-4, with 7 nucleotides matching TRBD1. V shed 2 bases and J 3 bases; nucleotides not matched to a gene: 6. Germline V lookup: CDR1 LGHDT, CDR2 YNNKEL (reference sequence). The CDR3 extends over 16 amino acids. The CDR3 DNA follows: TGTGCCAGCAGCCAACCGGGACAGTTCGCTAATGAAAAACTGTTTTTT. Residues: CASSQPGQFANEKLFF.

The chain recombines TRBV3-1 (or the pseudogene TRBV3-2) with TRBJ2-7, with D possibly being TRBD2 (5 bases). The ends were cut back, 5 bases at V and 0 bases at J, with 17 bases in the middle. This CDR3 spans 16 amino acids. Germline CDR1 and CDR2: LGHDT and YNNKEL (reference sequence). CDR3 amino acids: CASSRGLTPSSYEQYF. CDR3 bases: TGTGCCAGCAGCAGAGGGCTAACCCCGAGCTCCTACGAGCAGTACTTC.